This T cell receptor (beta chain) was captured in a study of CD8+CD57+ T cells in acquired aplastic anemia. About the study: Mean yield of DNA from sorted CD4+ and CD8+ cells was 3.2 ug.

Template material for TCR beta VDJ and CDR3 profiling consisted of genomic DNA. One entry per CDR3 protein, called by TCRdb with MiXCR from the reads. The top ten clones hold 0.85% to 1.2% of a sample with fewer than 200,000 distinct CDR3 sequences, around 50% of them seen once. CDR3 length equals 14 residues. Trimming took off 3 bases at V and 7 bases at J, with 16 bases between the two ends. By flow cytometry, patients selected for sequencing had shown an expansion of CD8+CD57+ cells. Each of the patients presented with severe acquired aplastic anemia. This clonotype came up many times. The antigen is undetermined. Notes on the study in general: Both patients and controls carried the same twenty-nine CD8+ CDR3 sequences. With respect to CD8+ Simpson's diversity, patients and controls did not differ significantly.

This chain uses TRBV12-3 or TRBV12-4 with TRBJ2-7; TRBD2 might be the D (7 bases). Sequenced: sorted CD4+, CD8+, or CD8+CD57+ T cells (not recorded which) from PBMCs. The source is a human donor with aplastic anemia. CDR3 residues: CASSLRGGSAEQYF. CDR3 DNA sequence: TGTGCCAGCAGTTTGAGGGGGGGCTCGGCGGAGCAGTACTTC.